A selection of T cell receptor beta chains follows, all from one sample in a study of beta chain features in type 1 diabetes. Assay: immunoSEQ multiplex PCR; the TCRdb copy retains only in-frame clones and omits some. The sample includes some 15,000 clones, around 70% of them seen just once. The sequenced material came from stem cell memory CD4+ T cells from blood. The receptor source for this set is a man aged 25 to 40 with type 1 diabetes. Both conserved end residues are part of each CDR3. A D gene is named only where the DNA matches it firmly. Clone size is not always given. Where it is, it says once, few, many or a class for expanded clones.

clone size	D gene	V gene	J gene	CDR3 protein	CDR3 DNA
.	.	TRBV9	TRBJ1-2	CASTRRGNGYTF	TGTGCCAGCACCCGACGGGGGAATGGCTACACCTTC
.	.	TRBV5-4	TRBJ2-3	CASSLAGAGSTDTQYF	TGTGCCAGCAGCTTGGCCGGAGCCGGTAGCACAGATACGCAGTATTTT
.	TRBD1	TRBV7-3	TRBJ1-1	CASSWSGGTEAFF	TGTGCCAGCAGCTGGTCAGGGGGCACTGAAGCTTTCTTT
.	TRBD1	TRBV18	TRBJ2-7	CASSPPGTGSYEQYF	TGTGCCAGCTCACCCCCCGGGACAGGGTCCTACGAGCAGTACTTC
.	TRBD1	TRBV27	TRBJ1-4	CASGTGRGEKLFF	TGTGCCAGTGGGACAGGGCGAGGTGAAAAACTGTTTTTT
once	TRBD1	TRBV5-4	TRBJ2-3	CASSLDRGSTDTQYF	TGTGCCAGCAGCTTGGACAGGGGTAGCACAGATACGCAGTATTTT
few	TRBD1	TRBV10-2	TRBJ1-5	CASSETDRDNQPQHF	TGCGCCAGCAGTGAGACCGACAGGGATAATCAGCCCCAGCATTTT
.	TRBD1	TRBV6-5	TRBJ2-1	CASRPTGGGEQFF	TGTGCCAGCAGACCCACAGGGGGCGGTGAGCAGTTCTTC
.	TRBD2	TRBV5-6	TRBJ2-3	CASSLWASGGYTDTQYF	TGTGCCAGCAGCTTGTGGGCTAGCGGGGGTTACACAGATACGCAGTATTTT
.	TRBD1	TRBV11-2	TRBJ2-3	CASSGPQGMGTDTQYF	TGTGCCAGCAGCGGACCACAGGGGATGGGAACAGATACGCAGTATTTT